What follows are 18 T cell receptor beta chains derived from one specimen sequenced in a study of blood T cell repertoires in COVID-19. Assay: immunoSEQ multiplex PCR; the TCRdb copy retains only in-frame clones and omits some. The sample shows about 220,000 clones, 84% of them seen only once. Material for sequencing was peripheral blood. The origin of the receptors is a young woman who had recovered from COVID-19.

This clone was recorded a few times. The rearrangement uses TRBV5-8 and TRBJ2-7; TRBD2 matches at 15 bases. The CDR3 loop spans 16 amino acids. V shed 4 bases, J shed 1 base, and the junction held 3 bases outside the gene matches. Per germline, CDR1 SGHTS and CDR2 YDEGEE. For the CDR3, the DNA is TGTGCCAGCAGCCCTGGGACTAGCGGGGGGTCCTACGAGCAGTACTTC. Translated, it gives CASSPGTSGGSYEQYF.

The chain joins TRBV30 to TRBJ2-4, with 11 bases lining up with TRBD2. Germline V CDR1 and CDR2: GTSNPN, SVGIG (reference sequence). The CDR3 extends over 17 amino acids. V was clipped by 1 base and J by 10 bases; unmatched bases: 15. This CDR3 is CAWSAGLAVKQHRIQYF. CDR3 coding DNA: TGTGCCTGGAGTGCGGGACTAGCGGTAAAACAACATAGAATTCAGTACTTC. Full variable domain (remainder filled in from reference TRBV30 and TRBJ2-4): SQTIHQWPATLVQPVGSPLSLECTVEGTSNPNLYWYRQAAGRGLQLLFYSVGIGQISSEVPQNLSASRPQDRQFILSSKKLLLSDSGFYLCAWSAGLAVKQHRIQYFGAGTRLSVL.

The chain couples TRBV5-5 to TRBJ2-5; maybe TRBD2 (6 bases). The CDR3 length is 15 residues. Trimming took 0 bases from V and 1 from J, leaving 10 bases between them. The germline gives CDR1 SGHKS, CDR2 YYEKEE (reference sequence). Here the CDR3 DNA reads TGTGCCAGCAGCTTGGTTGGGGACTCCCAAGAGACCCAGTACTTC. It translates to CASSLVGDSQETQYF.

The chain combines TRBV9 with TRBJ1-2; D is uncertain. This CDR3 comprises 15 residues. Trimming stripped 0 bases from V and 4 bases from J, with 13 bases between. Germline CDR1 is SGDLS and CDR2 is YYNGEE. CDR3 loop: CASSVDPGSAYGYTF. The DNA for the CDR3 is TGTGCCAGCAGCGTAGATCCAGGTTCGGCCTATGGCTACACCTTC.

The chain links TRBV5-4 to TRBJ2-2; TRBD1 aligns across 7 bases. The CDR3 spans 15 residues. After removal of 5 bases from V and 4 bases from J, the junction contained 8 bases not matched to a gene. CDR1 is SGHNT and CDR2 is YYREEE in the germline V gene (reference sequence). The CDR3 sequence: CASRSGQTVTGELFF. The CDR3 DNA reads as TGTGCCAGCAGATCGGGACAGACGGTCACCGGGGAGCTGTTTTTT.

The gene calls are TRBV27 and TRBJ2-2; the D gene is possibly TRBD2 (5 bases). CDR3 length: 15 amino acids. V was trimmed by 7 bases and J by 5 bases, leaving 17 bases between them. Germline assignment: CDR1 MNHEY and CDR2 SMNVEV (reference sequence). CDR3 coding DNA: TGTGCCAGCACCCCTACTAGTCCATTTACCGGGGAGCTGTTTTTT. This gives the protein CASTPTSPFTGELFF.

The chain employs TRBV3-1 (or the pseudogene TRBV3-2) and TRBJ2-3, with a weak D call TRBD2 (6 bases). Trimming pared 0 bases from V and 0 bases from J, leaving 13 bases between. The CDR3 has 17 amino acids. Germline lookup yields CDR1 LGHDT and CDR2 YNNKEL (reference sequence). CDR3 residues: CASSQDGLAPSTDTQYF. In DNA, the CDR3 is TGTGCCAGCAGCCAAGATGGGCTAGCGCCTAGCACAGATACGCAGTATTTT.

The CDR3 is CASSPSGTGTDTQYF. The CDR3 DNA reads as TGTGCCAGCAGCCCCTCGGGGACAGGGACAGATACGCAGTATTTT. The chain uses TRBV5-4 and TRBJ2-3, with TRBD1 matching over 9 bases. The CDR3 length is 15 residues. V dropped 4 bases and J dropped 3; count of bases not matched to a gene: 6. The germline V gene has CDR1 SGHNT and CDR2 YYREEE (reference sequence).

V gene TRBV5-6 combines with J gene TRBJ2-5, with a possible D match to TRBD2 (5 bases). The V gene's germline CDR1 is SGHDT and CDR2 YYEEEE. The CDR3 is 15 residues long. With 1 base removed from V and 2 bases from J, the gap between germline ends came to 12 bases. The CDR3 sequence is CASSLLGGRQETQYF. In DNA, the CDR3 is TGTGCCAGCAGCTTGTTAGGAGGACGACAAGAGACCCAGTACTTC.

This clone was seen a single time. This chain joins TRBV11-2 and TRBJ1-6, with 7 bases that match TRBD1. With V trimmed by 0 bases and J by 7 bases, 12 bases remained unmatched. This CDR3 has 18 amino acids. The germline V gene has CDR1 SGHAT and CDR2 FQNNGV. CDR3 nucleotides: TGTGCCAGCAGCTTAGATCTGTGGGGGGACAGTCTCAATTCACCCCTCCACTTT. Protein product: CASSLDLWGDSLNSPLHF.

This chain uses TRBV7-2 with TRBJ1-1, with D maybe TRBD1 (6 bases). Between the trimmed V and J ends, which lost 6 bases and 3 bases, there was a span of 11 bases. CDR1 is SGHTA and CDR2 is FQGNSA in the germline V gene. The CDR3 is made up of 13 amino acids. The DNA for the CDR3 is TGTGCCAGCAGTGGACAGTACTACACTGAAGCTTTCTTT. This gives the protein CASSGQYYTEAFF.

This clone has a single count. The chain couples TRBV3-1 (or the pseudogene TRBV3-2) to TRBJ1-1; 9 bases line up with TRBD1. Per germline, CDR1 LGHDT and CDR2 YNNKEL (reference sequence). The CDR3 length is 15 residues. The J segment lost 5 bases and the V segment lost 3 bases, leaving 7 bases of the junction unmatched. The CDR3 reads CASSHSRTGETEAFF. The CDR3 DNA follows: TGTGCCAGCAGCCACAGCAGGACAGGGGAGACTGAAGCTTTCTTT.

The chain joins TRBV11-2 to TRBJ2-7; D is perhaps TRBD1 (6 bases). Germline V CDR1 and CDR2: SGHAT, FQNNGV. The CDR3 length is 14 residues. The V gene lost 3 bases and the J gene lost 7 bases, with 16 bases spanning the gap. DNA of the CDR3: TGTGCCAGCAGCTTCGGGACACTGGCGGAAGAGCAGTACTTC. It translates to CASSFGTLAEEQYF.

As regards this clone: This CDR3 is also generated by other DNA sequences in the sample. The chain recombines TRBV6-5 with TRBJ2-7; D may be TRBD2 (7 bases). The V gene lost 8 bases and the J gene lost 7 bases, with 9 bases spanning the gap. The CDR3 has 10 amino acids. The germline CDR1 and CDR2 sequences are MNHEY and SVGAGI. As DNA, the CDR3 is TGTGCCAGCGGGAGGGGGGAGCAGTACTTC. It yields the protein CASGRGEQYF.

This clone showed up just a few times. The chain links TRBV9 to TRBJ2-7, with TRBD2 identical over 11 bases. Germline V gene data show CDR1 as SGDLS and CDR2 as YYNGEE. The CDR3 consists of 16 residues. The trim removed 3 bases at V and 2 bases at J, leaving 7 bases unmatched. CDR3: CASSAPLAGVAYEQYF. In nucleotides, the CDR3 is TGTGCCAGCAGCGCCCCACTAGCGGGAGTCGCCTACGAGCAGTACTTC.

V gene TRBV28 combines with J gene TRBJ2-1; tentative D call: TRBD1 (5 bases). Deletions cut 2 bases from V and 3 bases from J, with 11 bases between. Germline lookup yields CDR1 MDHEN and CDR2 SYDVKM. CDR3 size: 15 residues. DNA for the CDR3: TGTGCCAGCAGTTTACGACAGATTCACTACAATGAGCAGTTCTTC. Translated: CASSLRQIHYNEQFF.

J is TRBJ1-5 and V is TRBV28, with 8 bases lining up with TRBD1. CDR1 is MDHEN, CDR2 SYDVKM, per germline. V shed 8 bases and J 0 bases; nucleotides not matched to a gene: 3. This CDR3 is 14 amino acids long. The CDR3 reads CASLGQDSNQPQHF. As DNA, the CDR3 is TGTGCCAGCCTGGGACAGGATAGCAATCAGCCCCAGCATTTT.

The chain links TRBV7-9 to TRBJ2-7, with TRBD2 matching over 7 bases. V lost 1 base and J lost 7; bases outside the gene matches: 10. Germline V gene sequence: CDR1 SEHNR, CDR2 FQNEAQ (reference sequence). This CDR3 is 15 amino acids long. This chain's CDR3 is CASSLGGSVSGEQYF. The DNA of the CDR3 is TGTGCCAGCAGCTTAGGCGGGAGTGTCTCGGGGGAGCAGTACTTC.